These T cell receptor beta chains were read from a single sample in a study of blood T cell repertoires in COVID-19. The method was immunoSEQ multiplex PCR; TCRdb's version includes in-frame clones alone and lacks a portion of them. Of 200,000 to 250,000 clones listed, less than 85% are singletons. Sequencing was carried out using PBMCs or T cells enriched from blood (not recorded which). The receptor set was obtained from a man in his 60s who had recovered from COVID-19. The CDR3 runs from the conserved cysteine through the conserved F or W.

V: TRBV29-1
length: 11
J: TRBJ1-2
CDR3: CSVDRSYGYTF

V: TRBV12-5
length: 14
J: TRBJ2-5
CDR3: CASGPQGGEETQYF

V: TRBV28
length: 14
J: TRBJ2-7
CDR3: CASRKTGGEYEQYF

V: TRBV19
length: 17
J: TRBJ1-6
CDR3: CASSIVPGSSYNSPLHF

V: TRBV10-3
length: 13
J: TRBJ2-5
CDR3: CAISERQKETQYF

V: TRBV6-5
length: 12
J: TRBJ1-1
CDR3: CASNSGDTEAFF

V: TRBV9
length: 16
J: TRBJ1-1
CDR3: CASSFSRDRLNTEAFF

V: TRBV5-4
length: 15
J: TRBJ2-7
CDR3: CASQKAGTGAYEQYF

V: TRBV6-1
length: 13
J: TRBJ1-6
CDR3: CASSDYRNSPLHF

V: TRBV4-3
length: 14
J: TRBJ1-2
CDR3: CASSLRQGDYGYTF

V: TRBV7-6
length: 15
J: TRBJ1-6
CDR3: CASSLGWGVNSPLHF

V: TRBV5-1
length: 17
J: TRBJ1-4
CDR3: CASRSGTGGLTNEKLFF

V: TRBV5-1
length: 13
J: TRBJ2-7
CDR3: CASSSGQGYEQYF

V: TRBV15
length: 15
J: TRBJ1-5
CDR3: CATSRGQGGNQPQHF

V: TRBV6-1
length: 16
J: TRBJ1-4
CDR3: CASSESGGMGNEKLFF

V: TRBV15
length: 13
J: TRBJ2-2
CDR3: CATSGGVTGELFF

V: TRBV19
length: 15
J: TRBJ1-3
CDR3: CASSTQATSGNTIYF

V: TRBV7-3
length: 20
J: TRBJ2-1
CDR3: CASSSKGSGGSISSYNEQFF

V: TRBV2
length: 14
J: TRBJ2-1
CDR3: CASRGLAGYNEQFF

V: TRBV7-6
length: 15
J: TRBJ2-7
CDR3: CASSSPAGGLDEQYF

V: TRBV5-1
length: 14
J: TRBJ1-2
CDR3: CASSYLEQGSGYTF

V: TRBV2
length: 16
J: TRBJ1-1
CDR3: CASSEALPGGFDEAFF

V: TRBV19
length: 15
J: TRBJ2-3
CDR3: CASSIDPGAPDTQYF

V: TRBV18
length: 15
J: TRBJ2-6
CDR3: CASSPMYSGANVLTF

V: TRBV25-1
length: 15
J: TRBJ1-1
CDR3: CASSEGQGAATEAFF

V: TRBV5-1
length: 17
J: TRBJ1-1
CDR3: CASSLEGQGAVNTEAFF

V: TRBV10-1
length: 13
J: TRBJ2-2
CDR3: CASSGRGHGELFF

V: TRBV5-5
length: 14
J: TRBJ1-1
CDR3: CASSLVADNTEAFF

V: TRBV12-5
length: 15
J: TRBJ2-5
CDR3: CASAIPGPGMETQYF

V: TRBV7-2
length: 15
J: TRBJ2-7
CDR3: CASSLGRGSSYEQYF

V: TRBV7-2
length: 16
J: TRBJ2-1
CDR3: CASSPLPPLLNNEQFF

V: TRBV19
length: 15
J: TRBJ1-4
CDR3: CASSIGTGGLRKLFF

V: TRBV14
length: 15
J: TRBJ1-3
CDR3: CASSRDRNSGNTIYF

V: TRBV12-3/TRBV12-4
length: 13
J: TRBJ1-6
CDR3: CASSLQGGSPLHF

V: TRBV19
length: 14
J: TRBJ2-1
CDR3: CASKSGGAYNEQFF

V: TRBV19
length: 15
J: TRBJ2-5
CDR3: CASSITREVGETQYF

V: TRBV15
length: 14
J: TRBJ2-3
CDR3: CATSRDWKGDTQYF

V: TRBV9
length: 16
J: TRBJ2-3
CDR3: CASSVARGVGTDTQYF

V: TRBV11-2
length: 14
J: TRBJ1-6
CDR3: CASSMTASNSPLHF

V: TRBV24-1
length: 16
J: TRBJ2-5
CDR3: CATSDTRQGREETQYF

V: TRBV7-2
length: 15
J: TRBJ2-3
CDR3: CASSTQGGHGDTQYF

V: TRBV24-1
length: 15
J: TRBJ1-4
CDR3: CATSARVLGNEKLFF

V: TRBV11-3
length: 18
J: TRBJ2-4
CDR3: CASSGGQGSGRAKNIQYF

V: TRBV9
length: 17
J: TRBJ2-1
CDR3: CASRELQGAWSYNEQFF

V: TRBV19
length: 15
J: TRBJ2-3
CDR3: CASSVLAGGTDTQYF

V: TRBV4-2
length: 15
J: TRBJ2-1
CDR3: CASSLIAGLNNEQFF

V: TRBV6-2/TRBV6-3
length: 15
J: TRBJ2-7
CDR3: CASSVVWDRAYEQYF